The rows below give T cell receptor beta chains drawn from one sample of a study of T cell responses to AZD1222 COVID-19 vaccine. Some clones are missing from TCRdb's copy, which holds only in-frame ones; the method was immunoSEQ multiplex PCR. The table records approximately 89,000 clones, around 84% of them present only once. The sample was peripheral blood, taken 28 days after the second AZD1222 dose. Receptors were obtained from an adult who received the AZD1222 COVID-19 vaccine. CDR3s include the opening cysteine and the closing phenylalanine or tryptophan. The D gene is left open where the match is weak. For some rows the clone size is stated as once, few or many, or as a class when expanded; others skip it.

.,TRBD1,TRBV28,TRBJ2-7,CASRRGTASSYEQYF,TGTGCCAGCAGACGAGGGACAGCCAGCTCCTACGAGCAGTACTTC
.,.,TRBV5-6,TRBJ1-5,CASSLQAVGPQHF,TGTGCCAGCAGCTTACAGGCGGTTGGGCCCCAGCATTTT
.,TRBD1,TRBV28,TRBJ1-1,CASSFGPTGGRTEAFF,TGTGCCAGCAGTTTTGGCCCCACAGGGGGGAGAACTGAAGCTTTCTTT
.,.,TRBV7-6,TRBJ2-7,CASSLANNYEQYF,TGTGCCAGCAGCTTAGCTAATAACTACGAGCAGTACTTC
.,TRBD1,TRBV11-2,TRBJ1-1,CASSQRRQGASEAFF,TGTGCCAGCAGCCAGCGGAGACAGGGGGCATCTGAAGCTTTCTTT
.,TRBD2,TRBV7-6,TRBJ2-1,CASSRLAGPNEQFF,TGTGCCAGCAGCCGTTTAGCGGGACCCAATGAGCAGTTCTTC
.,.,TRBV19,TRBJ2-1,CASSMWYSATVYNEQFF,TGTGCCAGTAGTATGTGGTATAGCGCCACGGTATACAATGAGCAGTTCTTC
.,.,TRBV5-1,TRBJ2-3,CASSPTGTTSTDTQYF,TGCGCCAGCAGTCCCACCGGGACAACTAGCACAGATACGCAGTATTTT
.,TRBD2,TRBV3-1/TRBV3-2,TRBJ2-3,CASSLRTSGPQDTQYF,TGTGCCAGCAGCCTTCGGACTAGCGGGCCCCAGGATACGCAGTATTTT
.,.,TRBV4-3,TRBJ2-3,CASKDGRGTDTQYF,TGCGCCAGCAAGGACGGGAGAGGCACAGATACGCAGTATTTT
.,.,TRBV18,TRBJ1-2,CASSPSGQKNYGYTF,TGTGCCAGCTCACCCTCCGGACAGAAGAACTATGGCTACACCTTC
.,.,TRBV10-3,TRBJ1-4,CAISGTANEKLFF,TGTGCCATCAGTGGGACAGCGAATGAAAAACTGTTTTTT
.,.,TRBV7-7,TRBJ2-1,CASSLNSDNEQFF,TGTGCCAGCAGCTTAAATAGCGACAATGAGCAGTTCTTC
few,.,TRBV27,TRBJ2-3,CASSVLGDTQYF,TGTGCCAGCAGTGTGCTAGGGGATACGCAGTATTTT
.,.,TRBV6-5,TRBJ2-5,CASSSSGAHGETQYF,TGTGCCAGCAGTTCGTCAGGGGCGCATGGAGAGACCCAGTACTTC
.,.,TRBV7-9,TRBJ2-5,CASSSGLATTQYF,TGTGCCAGCAGCTCCGGACTGGCCACGACCCAGTACTTC
once,TRBD1,TRBV9,TRBJ1-1,CASSVVSTGAEAFF,TGTGCCAGCAGCGTAGTTTCGACAGGGGCTGAAGCTTTCTTT
.,.,TRBV2,TRBJ2-2,CASSERPTGELFF,TGTGCCAGCAGTGAACGTCCTACCGGGGAGCTGTTTTTT
.,.,TRBV10-3,TRBJ1-5,CAISPAPGSNQPQHF,TGTGCCATCAGCCCCGCTCCGGGGAGCAATCAGCCCCAGCATTTT
.,.,TRBV2,TRBJ1-6,CASSLGDGVNSPLHF,TGTGCCAGCAGTTTAGGCGACGGGGTGAATTCACCCCTCCACTTT
few,.,TRBV10-3,TRBJ2-2,CAISEWLVSGELFF,TGTGCCATCAGTGAGTGGCTAGTCTCCGGGGAGCTGTTTTTT
.,TRBD2,TRBV6-5,TRBJ2-7,CASSQGGVPYEQYF,TGTGCCAGCAGCCAGGGAGGGGTTCCCTACGAGCAGTACTTC
.,TRBD2,TRBV28,TRBJ2-7,CASSGGGGPSYEQYF,TGTGCCAGCAGCGGGGGCGGGGGGCCCTCCTACGAGCAGTACTTC
.,.,TRBV6-5,TRBJ2-7,CASSWDRTYEQYF,TGTGCCAGCAGTTGGGACCGTACCTACGAGCAGTACTTC
.,.,TRBV5-1,TRBJ2-2,CASSQGGGPGELFF,TGCGCCAGCAGCCAAGGGGGAGGGCCCGGGGAGCTGTTTTTT